This T cell receptor beta chain was captured in a study of blood T cell repertoires in COVID-19 (dated by TCRdb to 2020 to 2022). Regarding the complete study: The collaborator samples originated in the United States, Italy and Spain and spanned the acute and convalescent phases of COVID-19. Nearly every sample came with metadata listing a de-identified subject ID, COVID-19 status, age in years and sex. Where available, HLA class I and class II types were obtained from metadata supplied by the sample provider rather than from assay-based typing. The samples were drawn from the first 160 participants of the ongoing ImmuneRACE study and from more than 1,000 subjects provided by 6 global collaborators. The material from the prospective study consisted of cDNA or gDNA derived from T cells, B-cell-depleted T cells, or PBMCs. Subjects who had been exposed to COVID-19, were actively infected with it, or had recovered from it provided the deeply sampled blood TCRbeta repertoires that made up the dataset. The repertoires were released in a freely available public database meant as a resource for research on the immune response to SARS-CoV-2.

Of note for this clone: Its antigen target is currently unknown. Base-call qualities are not available, and no considerably larger clone is one nucleotide away.

The collaborating institutions used their own protocols to collect whole blood in K2EDTA tubes. For TCRbeta analysis, collaborators shipped samples in one of three forms: frozen whole blood, isolated PBMCs, or DNA extracted from either of those sample types. Points the paper makes about the study in general: How much clinical and demographic metadata was included differed by source and by participant, and the metadata was provided uncurated.

The immunoSEQ Assay, a bias-controlled multiplex PCR, was used to amplify TCRbeta CDR3 regions from genomic DNA. As for the original processing: Nucleated cell counts per sample were estimated from amplification of reference gene primers within the assay. To quantify the absolute abundance of each unique TCRbeta CDR3 rearrangement, sequence reads were collapsed and filtered. Productive Simpson clonality was computed per sample as the square root of Simpson's diversity index over productive rearrangements. The source is immuneACCESS, and TCRdb retained only in-frame sequences with V and J called. Part of the clones is not carried over; for the studies checked, unresolved V genes explain less than half of this, and the remainder is unexplained. The DNA gave D and trimming, while V, J and clone size come from that table. This sample has about 19,000 clones in its table, and 70% to 90% of those were observed once. The ten top clones hold about a tenth of the sample.

In the germline V gene, CDR1 corresponds to SGHRS and CDR2 to YFSETQ. V is shortened by 0 bases, J by 7 bases, and the region joining them spans 20 bases. The CDR3 goes from the cysteine to the phenylalanine over 16 residues. The sequence is cut down to CDR3 DNA, 48 bases in frame from base 1. Sequenced material: peripheral blood. This sequence was found in a human donor in a cohort sampled during active COVID-19. The V gene is TRBV5-1 and the J gene is TRBJ2-7; D gene: possibly TRBD2, on 6 matching bases. The base sequence is TGCGCCAGCAGCTTGGGCACGGGAGCGGCTCGGGGTGAGCAGTACTTC. Its protein product is CASSLGTGAARGEQYF.